The count of the clone carrying this T cell receptor beta chain is one. Its specificity is unknown. Donors were ostensibly healthy at sampling, although undocumented immune exposures were probable. The record originates from a study of cytomegalovirus exposure and HLA in healthy donors. Study-wide background: T cells numbering around 190 million yielded some 100 million unique TCR beta sequences in an earlier analysis. Study-wide results and caveats: Later analysis identified several of the most significant clusters that appeared linked to common viral pathogens. Highly shared sequence variants in one cluster were likely a sequencing artifact.

60 Vbeta and 13 Jbeta primers were used in PCR. The method was immunoSEQ multiplex PCR; TCRdb's version includes in-frame clones alone and lacks a portion of them. The top ten hold approximately 10% of the sample, which has about 150,000 clones, roughly 73% seen once. This TCR derives from a young man in good health and CMV-seropositive. Material for sequencing was PBMCs.

The CDR3 nucleotides are TGTGCCAGCAGTTACACCGGGACAGGGTCAGGCGAAAAACTGTTTTTT. It codes for CASSYTGTGSGEKLFF. The chain carries TRBV6-6 and TRBJ1-4; 9 bases are shared with TRBD1. J lost 8 bases, V lost 2 bases, and 9 bases had no gene match. From germline, CDR1 is MNHNY and CDR2 SVGAGI (reference sequence). The CDR3 runs 16 residues.